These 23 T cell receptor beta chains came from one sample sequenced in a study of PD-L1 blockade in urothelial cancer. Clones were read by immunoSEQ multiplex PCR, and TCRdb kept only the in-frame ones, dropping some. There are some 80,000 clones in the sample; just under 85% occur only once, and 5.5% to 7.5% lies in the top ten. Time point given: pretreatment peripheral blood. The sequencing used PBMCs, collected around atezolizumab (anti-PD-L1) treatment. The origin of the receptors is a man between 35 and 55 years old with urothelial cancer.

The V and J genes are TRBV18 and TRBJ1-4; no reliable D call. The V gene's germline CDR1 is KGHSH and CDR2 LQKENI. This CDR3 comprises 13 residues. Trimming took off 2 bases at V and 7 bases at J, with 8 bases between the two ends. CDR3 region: CASSPKQAEKLFF. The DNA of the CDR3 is TGTGCCAGCTCACCAAAGCAGGCTGAAAAACTGTTTTTT. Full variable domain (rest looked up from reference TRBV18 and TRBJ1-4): NAGVMQNPRHLVRRRGQEARLRCSPMKGHSHVYWYRQLPEEGLKFMVYLQKENIIDESGMPKERFSAEFPKEGPSILRIQQVVRGDSAAYFCASSPKQAEKLFFGSGTQLSVL.

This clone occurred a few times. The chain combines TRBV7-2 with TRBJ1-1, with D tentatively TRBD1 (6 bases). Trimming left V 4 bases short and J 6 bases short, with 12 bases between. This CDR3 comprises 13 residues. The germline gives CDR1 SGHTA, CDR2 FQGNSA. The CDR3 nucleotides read TGTGCCAGCAGCTCATCAACAGGGTCTGAAGCTTTCTTT. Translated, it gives CASSSSTGSEAFF.

The CDR3 DNA reads TGTGCCAGCAGCGACGTCGGGACTAGCGGGAGAGGAACAGATACGCAGTATTTT. Translating it yields CASSDVGTSGRGTDTQYF. The V and J genes are TRBV9 and TRBJ2-3, with 14 bases aligning to TRBD2. The CDR3 runs 18 residues. The V gene end was trimmed by 3 bases and the J gene end by 3 bases; junction bases not matched to a gene: 9. CDR1 is SGDLS and CDR2 is YYNGEE in the germline V gene.

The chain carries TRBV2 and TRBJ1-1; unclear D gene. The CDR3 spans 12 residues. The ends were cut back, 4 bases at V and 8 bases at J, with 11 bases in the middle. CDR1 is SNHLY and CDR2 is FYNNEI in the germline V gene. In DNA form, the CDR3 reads TGTGCCAGCAGTGTTGGGCCCGGCGAAGCTTTCTTT. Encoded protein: CASSVGPGEAFF.

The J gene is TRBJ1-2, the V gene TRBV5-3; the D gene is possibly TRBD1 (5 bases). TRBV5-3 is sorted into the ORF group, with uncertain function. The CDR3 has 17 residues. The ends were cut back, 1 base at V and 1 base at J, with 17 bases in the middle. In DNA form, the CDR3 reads TGTGCCAGAAGCTTGCTCCGCCACCCGGGGGATAACTATGGCTACACCTTC. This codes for CARSLLRHPGDNYGYTF.

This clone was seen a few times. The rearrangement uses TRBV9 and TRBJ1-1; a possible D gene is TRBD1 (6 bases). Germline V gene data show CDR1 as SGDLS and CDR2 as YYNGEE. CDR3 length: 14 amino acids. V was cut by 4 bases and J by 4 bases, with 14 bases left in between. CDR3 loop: CASSHRGRGTEAFF. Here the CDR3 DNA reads TGTGCCAGCAGCCATAGGGGCAGGGGCACTGAAGCTTTCTTT.

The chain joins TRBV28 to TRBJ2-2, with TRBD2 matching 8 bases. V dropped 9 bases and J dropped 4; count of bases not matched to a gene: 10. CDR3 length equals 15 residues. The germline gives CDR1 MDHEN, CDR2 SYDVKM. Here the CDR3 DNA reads TGTGCCAGTCTGTCGGCACGGGAGGGCACCGGGGAGCTGTTTTTT. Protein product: CASLSAREGTGELFF.

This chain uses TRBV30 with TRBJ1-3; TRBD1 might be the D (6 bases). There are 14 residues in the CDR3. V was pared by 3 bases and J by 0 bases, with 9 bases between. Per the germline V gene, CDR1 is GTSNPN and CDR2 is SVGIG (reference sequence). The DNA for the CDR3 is TGTGCCTGGAGGCTGACAGGCTCTGGAAACACCATATATTTT. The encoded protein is CAWRLTGSGNTIYF.

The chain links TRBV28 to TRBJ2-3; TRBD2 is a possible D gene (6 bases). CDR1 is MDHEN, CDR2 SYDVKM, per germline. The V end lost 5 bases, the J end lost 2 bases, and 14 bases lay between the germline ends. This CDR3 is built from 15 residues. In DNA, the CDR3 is TGTGCCAGCAGTCCCTGGCGGGACCTCACAGATACGCAGTATTTT. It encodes CASSPWRDLTDTQYF.

In DNA, the CDR3 is TGTGCCAGCAGCTCCCGTAGGACAGGGTACGACGAGCAGTACTTC. Its protein is CASSSRRTGYDEQYF. The rearrangement joins TRBV7-2 to TRBJ2-7, with TRBD1 matching over 8 bases. Germline lookup yields CDR1 SGHTA and CDR2 FQGNSA. The length of the CDR3 is 15 residues. V was clipped by 4 bases and J by 5 bases; unmatched bases: 10.

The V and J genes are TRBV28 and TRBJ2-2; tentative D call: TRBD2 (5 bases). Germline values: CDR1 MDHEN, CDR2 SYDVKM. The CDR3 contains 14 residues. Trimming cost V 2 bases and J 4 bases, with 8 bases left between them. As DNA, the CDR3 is TGTGCCAGCAGTTTAGTGGAGGCCACCGGGGAGCTGTTTTTT. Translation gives CASSLVEATGELFF.

The CDR3 region is CASTSPRQGMNTEAFF. As DNA, the CDR3 is TGTGCCAGCACCTCACCGAGACAGGGTATGAACACTGAAGCTTTCTTT. This chain links TRBV6-6 with TRBJ1-1; 7 bases are a match to TRBD1. Per germline, CDR1 MNHNY and CDR2 SVGAGI (reference sequence). The CDR3 has 16 residues. Trimming took 7 bases from V and 0 from J; bases not matched to a gene: 11.

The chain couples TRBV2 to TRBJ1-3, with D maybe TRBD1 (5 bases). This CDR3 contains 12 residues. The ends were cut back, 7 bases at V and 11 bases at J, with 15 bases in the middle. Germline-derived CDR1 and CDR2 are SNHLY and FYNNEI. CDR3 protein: CASNERQGAIYF. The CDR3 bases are TGTGCCAGCAACGAAAGGCAGGGCGCCATATATTTT.

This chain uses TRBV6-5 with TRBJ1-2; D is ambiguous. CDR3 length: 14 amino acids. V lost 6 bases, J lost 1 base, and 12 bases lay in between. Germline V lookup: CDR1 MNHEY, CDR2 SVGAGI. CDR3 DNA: TGTGCCAGCAGCCCTCCCGGGAGTAACTATGGCTACACCTTC. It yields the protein CASSPPGSNYGYTF.

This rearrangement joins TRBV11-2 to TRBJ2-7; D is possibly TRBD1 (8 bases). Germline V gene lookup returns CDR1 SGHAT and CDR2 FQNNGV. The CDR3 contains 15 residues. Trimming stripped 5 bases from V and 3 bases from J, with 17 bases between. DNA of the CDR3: TGTGCCAGCAGCAAAACAGGGGGGGAAGTCTACGAGCAGTACTTC. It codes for CASSKTGGEVYEQYF.

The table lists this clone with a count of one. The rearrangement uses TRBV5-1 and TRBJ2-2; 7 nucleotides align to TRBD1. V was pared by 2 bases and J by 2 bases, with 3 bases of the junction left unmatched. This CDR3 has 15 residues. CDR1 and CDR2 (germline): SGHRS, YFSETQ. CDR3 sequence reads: CASSFRGINTGELFF. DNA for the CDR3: TGCGCCAGCAGCTTCAGGGGGATCAACACCGGGGAGCTGTTTTTT.

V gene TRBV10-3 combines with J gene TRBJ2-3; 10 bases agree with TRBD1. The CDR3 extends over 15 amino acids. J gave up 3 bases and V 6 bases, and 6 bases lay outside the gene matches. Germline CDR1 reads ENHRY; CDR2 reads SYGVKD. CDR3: CAIRWTGGGTDTQYF. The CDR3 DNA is TGTGCCATCAGGTGGACAGGGGGAGGGACAGATACGCAGTATTTT.

DNA for the CDR3: TGTGCCAGCAGTCCTTATATAGATCAGCCCCAGCATTTT. This codes for CASSPYIDQPQHF. The chain uses TRBV28 and TRBJ1-5; D gene unclear. Per germline, CDR1 MDHEN and CDR2 SYDVKM. V lost 5 bases to trimming and J lost 5 bases, with 10 bases between them. The CDR3 length is 13 residues.

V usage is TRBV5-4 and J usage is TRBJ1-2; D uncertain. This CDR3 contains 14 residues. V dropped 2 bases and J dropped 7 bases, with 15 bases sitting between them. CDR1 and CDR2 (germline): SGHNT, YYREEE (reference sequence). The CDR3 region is CASSLAAAGRGYTF. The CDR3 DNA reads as TGTGCCAGCAGCTTAGCGGCGGCTGGCCGTGGCTACACCTTC.

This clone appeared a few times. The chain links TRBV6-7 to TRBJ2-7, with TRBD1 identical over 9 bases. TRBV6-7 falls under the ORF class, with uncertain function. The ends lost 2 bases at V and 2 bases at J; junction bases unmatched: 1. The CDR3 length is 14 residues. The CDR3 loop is CASSYGTGTYEQYF. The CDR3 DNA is TGTGCCAGCAGTTACGGGACAGGGACCTACGAGCAGTACTTC.

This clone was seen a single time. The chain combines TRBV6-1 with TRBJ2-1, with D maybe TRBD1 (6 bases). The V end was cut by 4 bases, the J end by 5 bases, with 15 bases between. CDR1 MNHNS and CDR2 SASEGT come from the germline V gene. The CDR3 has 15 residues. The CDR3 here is CASSGQGLRNNEQFF. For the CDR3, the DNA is TGTGCCAGCAGTGGGCAGGGGTTGCGTAACAATGAGCAGTTCTTC.

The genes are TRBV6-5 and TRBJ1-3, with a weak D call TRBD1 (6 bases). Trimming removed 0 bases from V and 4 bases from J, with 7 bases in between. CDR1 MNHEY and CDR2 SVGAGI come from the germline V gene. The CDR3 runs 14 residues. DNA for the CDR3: TGTGCCAGCAGTTACTCGGGACACGGAAACACCATATATTTT. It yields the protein CASSYSGHGNTIYF.

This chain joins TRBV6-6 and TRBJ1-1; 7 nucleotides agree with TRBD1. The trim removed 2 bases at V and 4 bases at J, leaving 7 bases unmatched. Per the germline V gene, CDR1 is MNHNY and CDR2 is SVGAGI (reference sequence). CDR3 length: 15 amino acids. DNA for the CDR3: TGTGCCAGCAGTTACGCCGGTACAGGGGCCACTGAAGCTTTCTTT. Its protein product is CASSYAGTGATEAFF.